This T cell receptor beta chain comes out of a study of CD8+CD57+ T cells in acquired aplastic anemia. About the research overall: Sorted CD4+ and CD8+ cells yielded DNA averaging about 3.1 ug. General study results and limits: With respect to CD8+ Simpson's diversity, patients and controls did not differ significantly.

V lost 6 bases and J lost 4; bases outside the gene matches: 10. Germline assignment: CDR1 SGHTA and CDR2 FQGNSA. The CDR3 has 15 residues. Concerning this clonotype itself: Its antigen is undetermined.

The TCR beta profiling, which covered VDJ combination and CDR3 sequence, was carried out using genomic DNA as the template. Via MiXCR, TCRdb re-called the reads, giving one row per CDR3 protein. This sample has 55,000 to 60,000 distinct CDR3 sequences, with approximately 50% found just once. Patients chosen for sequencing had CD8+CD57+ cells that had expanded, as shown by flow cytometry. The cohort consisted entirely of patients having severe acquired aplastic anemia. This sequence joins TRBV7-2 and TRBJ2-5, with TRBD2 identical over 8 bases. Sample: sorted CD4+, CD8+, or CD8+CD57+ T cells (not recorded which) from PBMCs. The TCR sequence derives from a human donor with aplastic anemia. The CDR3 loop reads CASSFGGAKGETQYF. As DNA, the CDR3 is TGTGCCAGCAGTTTCGGGGGGGCGAAGGGAGAGACCCAGTACTTC. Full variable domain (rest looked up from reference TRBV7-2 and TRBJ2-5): GAGVSQSPSNKVTEKGKDVELRCDPISGHTALYWYRQSLGQGLEFLIYFQGNSAPDKSGLPSDRFSAERTGGSVSTLTIQRTQQEDSAVYLCASSFGGAKGETQYFGPGTRLLVL.